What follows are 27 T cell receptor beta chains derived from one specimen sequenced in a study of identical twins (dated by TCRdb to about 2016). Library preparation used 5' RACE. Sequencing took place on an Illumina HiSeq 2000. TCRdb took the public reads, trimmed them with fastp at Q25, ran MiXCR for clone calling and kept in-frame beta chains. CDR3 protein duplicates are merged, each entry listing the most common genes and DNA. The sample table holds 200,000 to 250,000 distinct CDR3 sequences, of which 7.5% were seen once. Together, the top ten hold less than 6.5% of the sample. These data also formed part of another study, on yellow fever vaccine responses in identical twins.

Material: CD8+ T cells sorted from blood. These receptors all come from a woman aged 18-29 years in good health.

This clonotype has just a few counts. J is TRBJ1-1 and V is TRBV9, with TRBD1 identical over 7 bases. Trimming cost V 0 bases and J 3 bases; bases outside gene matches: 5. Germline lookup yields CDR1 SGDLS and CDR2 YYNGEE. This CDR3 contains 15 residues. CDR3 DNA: TGTGCCAGCAGCGTAGGGGGGACAGCGGACACTGAAGCTTTCTTT. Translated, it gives CASSVGGTADTEAFF.

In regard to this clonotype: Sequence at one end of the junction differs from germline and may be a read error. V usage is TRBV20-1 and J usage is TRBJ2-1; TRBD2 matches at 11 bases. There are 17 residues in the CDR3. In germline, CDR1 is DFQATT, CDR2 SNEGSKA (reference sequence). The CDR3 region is CCARVGTSGPPYNEQFF. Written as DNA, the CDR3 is TGCTGTGCTAGAGTCGGGACTAGCGGTCCCCCCTACAATGAGCAGTTCTTC.

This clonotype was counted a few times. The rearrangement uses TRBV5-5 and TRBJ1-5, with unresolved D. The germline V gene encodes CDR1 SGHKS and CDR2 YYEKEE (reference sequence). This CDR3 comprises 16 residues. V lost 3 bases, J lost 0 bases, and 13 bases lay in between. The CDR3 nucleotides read TGTGCCAGCAGCTCGGACGGATTCTATAGCAATCAGCCCCAGCATTTT. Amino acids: CASSSDGFYSNQPQHF.

This CDR3 reads CASSPSGTGAETQYF. As DNA, the CDR3 is TGTGCCAGCAGTCCCTCCGGGACAGGGGCAGAGACCCAGTACTTC. The rearrangement joins TRBV28 to TRBJ2-5; 10 nucleotides align to TRBD1. The junction had 7 bases not matched to a gene; V was cut back by 5 bases and J by 4 bases. The CDR3 runs 15 residues. In germline, CDR1 is MDHEN, CDR2 SYDVKM.

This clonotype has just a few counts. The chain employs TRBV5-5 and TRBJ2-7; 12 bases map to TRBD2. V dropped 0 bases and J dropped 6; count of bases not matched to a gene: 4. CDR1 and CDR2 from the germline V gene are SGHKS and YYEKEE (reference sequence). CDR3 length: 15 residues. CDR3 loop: CASSLALAGGREQYV. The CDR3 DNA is TGTGCCAGCAGCTTGGCGCTAGCGGGGGGGCGCGAGCAGTACGTC.

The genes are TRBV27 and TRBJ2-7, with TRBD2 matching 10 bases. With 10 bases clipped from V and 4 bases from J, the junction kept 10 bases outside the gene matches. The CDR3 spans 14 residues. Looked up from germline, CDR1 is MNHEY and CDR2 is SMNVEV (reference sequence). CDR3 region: CATWSSGRGYEQYF. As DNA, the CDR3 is TGTGCCACCTGGTCTAGCGGGAGAGGGTACGAGCAGTACTTC.

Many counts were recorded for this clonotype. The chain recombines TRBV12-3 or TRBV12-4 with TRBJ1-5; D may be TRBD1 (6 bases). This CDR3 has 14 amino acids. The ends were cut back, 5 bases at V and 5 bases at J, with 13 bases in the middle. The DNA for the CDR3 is TGTGCCAGCAGTCAACACAGGGAGGATCAGCCCCAGCATTTT. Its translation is CASSQHREDQPQHF.

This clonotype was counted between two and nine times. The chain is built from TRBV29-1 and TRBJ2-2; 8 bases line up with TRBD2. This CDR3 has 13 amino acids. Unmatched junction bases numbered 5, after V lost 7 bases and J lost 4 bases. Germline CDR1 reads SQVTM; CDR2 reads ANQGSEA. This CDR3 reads CSGTGGVTGELFF. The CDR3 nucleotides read TGCAGCGGGACGGGAGGGGTCACCGGGGAGCTGTTTTTT.

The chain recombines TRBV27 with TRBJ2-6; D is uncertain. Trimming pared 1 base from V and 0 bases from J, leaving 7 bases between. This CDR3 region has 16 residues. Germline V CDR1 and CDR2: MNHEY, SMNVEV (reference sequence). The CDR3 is CASSLLGYSGANVLTF. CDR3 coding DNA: TGTGCCAGCAGTTTATTGGGCTACTCTGGGGCCAACGTCCTGACTTTC. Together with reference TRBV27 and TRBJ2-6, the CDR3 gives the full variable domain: EAQVTQNPRYLITVTGKKLTVTCSQNMNHEYMSWYRQDPGLGLRQIYYSMNVEVTDKGDVPEGYKVSRKEKRNFPLILESPSPNQTSLYFCASSLLGYSGANVLTFGAGSRLTVL.

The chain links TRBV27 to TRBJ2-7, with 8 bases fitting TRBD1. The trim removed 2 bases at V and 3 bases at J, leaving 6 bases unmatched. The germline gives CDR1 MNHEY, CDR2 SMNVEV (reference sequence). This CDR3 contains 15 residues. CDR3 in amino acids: CASSLGQGAIYEQYF. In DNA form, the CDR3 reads TGTGCCAGCAGTTTAGGTCAGGGGGCGATCTACGAGCAGTACTTC.

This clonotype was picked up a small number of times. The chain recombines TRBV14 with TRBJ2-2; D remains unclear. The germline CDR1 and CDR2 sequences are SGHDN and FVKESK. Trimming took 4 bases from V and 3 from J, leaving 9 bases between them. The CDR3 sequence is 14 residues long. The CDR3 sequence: CASSRRADTGELFF. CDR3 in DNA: TGTGCCAGCAGCCGTCGGGCGGACACCGGGGAGCTGTTTTTT.

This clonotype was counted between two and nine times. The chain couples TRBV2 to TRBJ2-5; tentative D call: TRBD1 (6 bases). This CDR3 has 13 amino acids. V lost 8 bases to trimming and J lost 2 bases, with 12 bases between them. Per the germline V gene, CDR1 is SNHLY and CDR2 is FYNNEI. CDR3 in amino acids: CASEGETQETQYF. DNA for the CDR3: TGTGCCAGCGAGGGGGAGACACAAGAGACCCAGTACTTC.

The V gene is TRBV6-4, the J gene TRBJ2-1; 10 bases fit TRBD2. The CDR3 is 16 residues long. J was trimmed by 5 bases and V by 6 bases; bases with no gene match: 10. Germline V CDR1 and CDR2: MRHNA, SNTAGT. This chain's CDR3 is CASSTQAGGPDNEQFF. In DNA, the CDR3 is TGTGCCAGCAGCACCCAAGCGGGGGGGCCGGACAATGAGCAGTTCTTC.

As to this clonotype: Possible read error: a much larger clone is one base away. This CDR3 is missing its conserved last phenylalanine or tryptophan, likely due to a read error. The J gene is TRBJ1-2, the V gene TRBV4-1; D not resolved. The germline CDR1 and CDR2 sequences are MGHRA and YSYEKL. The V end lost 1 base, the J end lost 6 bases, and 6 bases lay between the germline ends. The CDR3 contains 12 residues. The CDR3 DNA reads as TGCGCCAGCAGCCAAGGAGGGAATGGCTACACCTTA. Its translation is CASSQGGNGYTL.

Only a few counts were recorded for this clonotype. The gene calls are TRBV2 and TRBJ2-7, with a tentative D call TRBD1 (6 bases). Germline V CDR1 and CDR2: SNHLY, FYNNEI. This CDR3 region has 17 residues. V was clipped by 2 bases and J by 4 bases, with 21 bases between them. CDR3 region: CASSESGAGVVLYEQYF. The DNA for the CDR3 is TGTGCCAGCAGTGAATCTGGTGCAGGGGTGGTTCTTTACGAGCAGTACTTC.

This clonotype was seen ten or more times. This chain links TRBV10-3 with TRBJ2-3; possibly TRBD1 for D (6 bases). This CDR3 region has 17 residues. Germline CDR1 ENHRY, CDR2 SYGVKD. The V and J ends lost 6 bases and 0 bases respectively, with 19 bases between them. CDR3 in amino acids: CAISPSGEILSTDTQYF. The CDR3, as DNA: TGTGCCATCAGCCCTTCAGGGGAAATCCTTAGCACAGATACGCAGTATTTT.

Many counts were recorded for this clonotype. This CDR3 reads CSVDLGQNTGELFF. CDR3 DNA sequence: TGCAGCGTGGACCTGGGACAAAACACCGGGGAGCTGTTTTTT. The chain uses TRBV29-1 and TRBJ2-2; tentatively, D is TRBD1 (6 bases). In germline, CDR1 is SQVTM, CDR2 ANQGSEA. The CDR3 is 14 residues long. Trimming pared 6 bases from V and 2 bases from J, leaving 13 bases between.

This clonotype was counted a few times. For the CDR3, the DNA is TGTGCCAGCAGCCCGGTAGCGGGCACATCCTACAATGAGCAGTTCTTC. It yields the protein CASSPVAGTSYNEQFF. The V and J genes are TRBV7-9 and TRBJ2-1, with 7 bases lining up with TRBD2. Germline lookup yields CDR1 SEHNR and CDR2 FQNEAQ (reference sequence). This CDR3 is 16 amino acids long. V gave up 5 bases and J gave up 1 base; unmatched junction bases: 8.

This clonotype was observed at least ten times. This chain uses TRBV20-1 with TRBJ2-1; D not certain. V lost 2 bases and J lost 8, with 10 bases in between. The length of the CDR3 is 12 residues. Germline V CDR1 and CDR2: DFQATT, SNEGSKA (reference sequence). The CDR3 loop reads CSARPIRDEQFF. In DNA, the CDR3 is TGCAGTGCTAGACCTATTCGGGATGAGCAGTTCTTC.

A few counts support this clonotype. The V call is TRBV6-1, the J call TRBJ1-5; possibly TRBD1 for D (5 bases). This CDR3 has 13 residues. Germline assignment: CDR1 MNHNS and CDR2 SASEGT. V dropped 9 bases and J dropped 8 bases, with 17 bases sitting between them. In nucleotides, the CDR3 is TGTGCCAGGATACCGGGGGAGGTTGAGCCCCAGCATTTT. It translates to CARIPGEVEPQHF.

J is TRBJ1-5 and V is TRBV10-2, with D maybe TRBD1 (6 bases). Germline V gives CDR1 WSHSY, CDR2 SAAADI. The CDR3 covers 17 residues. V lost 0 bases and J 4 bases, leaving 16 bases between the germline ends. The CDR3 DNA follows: TGCGCCAGCAGTGAGTCGGGGGCGGCAGGGCCGAATCAGCCCCAGCATTTT. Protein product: CASSESGAAGPNQPQHF.

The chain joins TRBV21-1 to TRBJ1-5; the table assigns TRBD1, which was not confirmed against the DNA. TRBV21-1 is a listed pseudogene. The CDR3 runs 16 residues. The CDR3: CASSPRDRVVSQPQHF. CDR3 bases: TGTGCCAGCAGCCCCCGGGACAGGGTAGTTTCCCAGCCCCAGCATTTT.

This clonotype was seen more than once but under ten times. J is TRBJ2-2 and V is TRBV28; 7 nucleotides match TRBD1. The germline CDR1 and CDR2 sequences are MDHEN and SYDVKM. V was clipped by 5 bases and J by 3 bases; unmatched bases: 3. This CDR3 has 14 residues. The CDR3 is CASSITGDTGELFF. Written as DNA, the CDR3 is TGTGCCAGCAGTATAACAGGGGACACCGGGGAGCTGTTTTTT.

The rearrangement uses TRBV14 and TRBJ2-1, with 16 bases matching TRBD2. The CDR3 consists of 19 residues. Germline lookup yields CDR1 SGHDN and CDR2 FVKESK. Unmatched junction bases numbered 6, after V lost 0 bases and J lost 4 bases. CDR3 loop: CASSQESGTSGRGYNEQFF. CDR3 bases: TGTGCCAGCAGCCAAGAATCCGGGACTAGCGGGAGGGGGTACAATGAGCAGTTCTTC.

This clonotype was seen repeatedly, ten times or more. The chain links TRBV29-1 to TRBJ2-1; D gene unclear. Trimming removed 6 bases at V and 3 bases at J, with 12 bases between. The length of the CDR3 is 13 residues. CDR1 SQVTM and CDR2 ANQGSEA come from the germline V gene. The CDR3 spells CSVAGSNYNEQFF. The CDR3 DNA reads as TGCAGCGTCGCCGGGTCCAACTACAATGAGCAGTTCTTC.

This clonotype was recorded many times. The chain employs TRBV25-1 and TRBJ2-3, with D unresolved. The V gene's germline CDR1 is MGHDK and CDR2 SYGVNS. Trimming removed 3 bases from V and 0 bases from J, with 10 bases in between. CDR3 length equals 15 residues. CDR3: CASSESSRSTDTQYF. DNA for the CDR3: TGTGCCAGCAGTGAGTCAAGCCGAAGCACAGATACGCAGTATTTT.

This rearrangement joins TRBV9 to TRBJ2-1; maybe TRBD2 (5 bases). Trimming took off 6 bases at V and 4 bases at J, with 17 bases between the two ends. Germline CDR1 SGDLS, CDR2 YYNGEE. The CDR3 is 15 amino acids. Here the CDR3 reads CASTIGLAHYNEQFF. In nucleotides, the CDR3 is TGTGCCAGCACCATAGGGCTAGCACATTACAATGAGCAGTTCTTC.